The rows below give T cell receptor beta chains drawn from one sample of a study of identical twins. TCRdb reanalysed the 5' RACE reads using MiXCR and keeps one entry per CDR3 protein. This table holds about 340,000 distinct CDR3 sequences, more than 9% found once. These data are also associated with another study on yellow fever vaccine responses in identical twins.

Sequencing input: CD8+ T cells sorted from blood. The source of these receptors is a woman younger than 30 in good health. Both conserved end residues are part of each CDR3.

CASSLQGFGTEAFF,TRBV6-1
CASSLGQGGGELFF,TRBV7-8
CSVRSGANEKLFF,TRBV29-1
CASSFSGAHGYTF,TRBV27
CASSQGRGVDTQYF,TRBV4-1
CSVALEQETQYF,TRBV29-1
CASSPRQGVDNEQFF,TRBV11-2
CASSLSGGSIEAFF,TRBV6-1
CASSLPLGLAGETQYF,TRBV12-3/TRBV12-4
CASSSADGEIYEQYF,TRBV4-2
CASSQEFGLAGSSSYEQYF,TRBV4-2
CSVPELAGVGPDTQYF,TRBV29-1
CASSFLGDGQETQYF,TRBV28
CSARDEGHEAFF,TRBV20-1
CASSFEGGETQYF,TRBV7-9
CSASRLIENTEAFF,TRBV20-1
CASSSFRGRAKNIQYF,TRBV11-2
CASSFKGLAGGRSYNEQFF,TRBV27
CASSLGGPNQPQHF,TRBV12-3/TRBV12-4
CASSPTSRASSYNEQFF,TRBV7-9
CASSQDGGYEQYF,TRBV4-1
CASSTGLFTEAFF,TRBV10-2
CASSPSSGRHNEQFF,TRBV3-1
CASSPGRPNEQFF,TRBV27
CASSEGGIYIFYGYTF,TRBV6-1
CASRNPGQINSPLHF,TRBV7-8
CASSFRRPAEAFF,TRBV28
CASSIVRNTEAFF,TRBV19
CASSPRDRVSTDTQYF,TRBV7-8
CASSTILAGVTGELFF,TRBV6-1
CASSEAQLYEAFF,TRBV6-1
CSVEYQVTASDYYGYTF,TRBV29-1
CASRPRTGGHYEQYF,TRBV27
CASSWDRGQDTQYF,TRBV28
CASSQDLEFGTVPYEQYF,TRBV4-1
CSARDVGTGIYEQYF,TRBV20-1
CASSLAFGINYEQYF,TRBV7-9
CSAAVWGLNEQFF,TRBV20-1
CASSPTSGGEAFF,TRBV7-9
CASSWGLEQFF,TRBV5-1
CSVEKEGGQPNEQFF,TRBV29-1
CASSLGGRQYF,TRBV12-3/TRBV12-4
CASSPRGPATSPDQYF,TRBV5-6
CASSTSGENGEQFF,TRBV12-3/TRBV12-4
CATSAPGTVWGGELFF,TRBV24-1
CASSPLEGELFF,TRBV12-3/TRBV12-4
CASSAQLAGSTDTQYF,TRBV7-2
CASSPTWGGGDTQYF,TRBV7-2
CAKEQGAPHTGELFF,TRBV2
CASSLVTPQETQYF,TRBV12-3/TRBV12-4
CASSPPGGPSSYEQYF,TRBV7-9
CASSQVLGVRSGELFF,TRBV4-1